The 26 T cell receptor beta chains below come from one sample, sequenced in a study of OX40 agonist ivuxolimab in advanced cancers. Assay: immunoSEQ multiplex PCR; the TCRdb copy retains only in-frame clones and omits some. The data contain roughly 56,000 clones, about 82% of them singletons. Sample: CD4+ or CD8+ T cells sorted from blood, taken in a trial of the OX40 agonist ivuxolimab. These receptors all come from an adult with an advanced solid tumor such as melanoma, head and neck, liver or kidney cancer.

The chain recombines TRBV5-4 with TRBJ2-1, with a possible D match to TRBD2 (6 bases). Trimming took off 0 bases at V and 4 bases at J, with 11 bases between the two ends. In germline, CDR1 is SGHNT, CDR2 YYREEE (reference sequence). This CDR3 is built from 15 residues. The CDR3 sequence is CASSLVEGMYNEQFF. The CDR3 DNA reads as TGTGCCAGCAGCTTGGTGGAGGGTATGTACAATGAGCAGTTCTTC.

CDR3 sequence: CASSIPQGADSPLHF. The DNA of the CDR3 is TGTGCCAGCAGTATTCCACAGGGGGCGGATTCACCCCTCCACTTT. This rearrangement joins TRBV28 to TRBJ1-6, with TRBD1 identical over 9 bases. Trimming at V came to 5 bases and at J to 8 bases, leaving 7 bases not matched to a gene. The CDR3 has 15 residues. Germline values: CDR1 MDHEN, CDR2 SYDVKM.

The V gene is TRBV5-4, the J gene TRBJ2-3; 9 positions match TRBD1. V was clipped by 4 bases and J by 4 bases; unmatched bases: 7. Germline V gene data show CDR1 as SGHNT and CDR2 as YYREEE (reference sequence). CDR3 size: 15 residues. The CDR3 is CASSRTDRGADTQYF. DNA for the CDR3: TGTGCCAGCAGCAGGACAGACAGGGGGGCAGATACGCAGTATTTT.

The chain links TRBV5-6 to TRBJ1-5; a weak D match, TRBD1 (6 bases). Trimming took off 2 bases at V and 1 base at J, with 13 bases between the two ends. The CDR3 runs 16 residues. Germline V gene data show CDR1 as SGHDT and CDR2 as YYEEEE. CDR3 sequence (DNA): TGTGCCAGCAGCTTCACGGGGGGCGGAAGCAATCAGCCCCAGCATTTT. It specifies CASSFTGGGSNQPQHF.

CDR3 nucleotide sequence: TGTGCCAGCAGCACTAGCGGGGGTACGGAGACCCAGTACTTC. Translated, it gives CASSTSGGTETQYF. The V call is TRBV2, the J call TRBJ2-5; 11 positions match TRBD2. Unmatched junction bases numbered 5, after V lost 6 bases and J lost 5 bases. Germline assignment: CDR1 SNHLY and CDR2 FYNNEI. The CDR3 has 14 residues. Using reference TRBV2 and TRBJ2-5 for the parts outside the CDR3, the full variable domain is EPEVTQTPSHQVTQMGQEVILRCVPISNHLYFYWYRQILGQKVEFLVSFYNNEISEKSEIFDDQFSVERPDGSNFTLKIRSTKLEDSAMYFCASSTSGGTETQYFGPGTRLLVL.

The genes are TRBV19 and TRBJ1-3; no reliable D call. The V end lost 6 bases, the J end lost 2 bases, and 17 bases lay between the germline ends. Per germline, CDR1 LNHDA and CDR2 SQIVND (reference sequence). The CDR3 spans 16 residues. The CDR3, as DNA: TGTGCCAGTAGACCCCGGGGTGAGGAGACTGGAAACACCATATATTTT. Its translation is CASRPRGEETGNTIYF.

This rearrangement joins TRBV29-1 to TRBJ1-2; D may be TRBD1 (6 bases). Germline V CDR1 and CDR2: SQVTM, ANQGSEA. This CDR3 contains 12 residues. The V gene lost 5 bases and the J gene lost 6 bases, with 13 bases spanning the gap. CDR3 coding DNA: TGCAGCGTTTATGAGGGGGACCATGGCTACACCTTC. Protein sequence: CSVYEGDHGYTF.

The V call is TRBV18, the J call TRBJ2-7, with D unclear. V lost 3 bases and J 6 bases, leaving 27 bases between the germline ends. CDR1 KGHSH and CDR2 LQKENI come from the germline V gene. The CDR3 runs to 18 residues. CDR3 in DNA: TGTGCCAGCTCACCTTACGTAAGTGACACCAACTACCCGGCCGAGCAGTACTTC. Translated: CASSPYVSDTNYPAEQYF. The full variable domain, rest sourced from reference TRBV18 and TRBJ2-7, is NAGVMQNPRHLVRRRGQEARLRCSPMKGHSHVYWYRQLPEEGLKFMVYLQKENIIDESGMPKERFSAEFPKEGPSILRIQQVVRGDSAAYFCASSPYVSDTNYPAEQYFGPGTRLTVT.

The CDR3 spells CASSIMTGDYEQYF. The DNA of the CDR3 is TGTGCCAGTAGTATAATGACAGGGGACTACGAGCAGTACTTC. The chain employs TRBV19 and TRBJ2-7, with 8 bases identical to TRBD1. V was clipped by 2 bases and J by 3 bases; unmatched bases: 3. The CDR3 is made up of 14 amino acids. The germline V gene encodes CDR1 LNHDA and CDR2 SQIVND (reference sequence).

V gene TRBV5-1 combines with J gene TRBJ2-2; weak D call: TRBD2 (5 bases). Trimming shortened V by 4 bases and J by 1 base, and 8 bases separated the two germline ends. The CDR3 contains 14 residues. Germline V gives CDR1 SGHRS, CDR2 YFSETQ. This CDR3 reads CASSAGLNTGELFF. The DNA for the CDR3 is TGCGCCAGCAGCGCGGGCCTGAACACCGGGGAGCTGTTTTTT.

This clone was counted between two and nine times. The CDR3 region is CASSAVVFSNQPQHF. DNA for the CDR3: TGTGCCAGTAGCGCCGTTGTGTTTAGCAATCAGCCCCAGCATTTT. This chain joins TRBV19 and TRBJ1-5; D call uncertain. Germline V gives CDR1 LNHDA, CDR2 SQIVND (reference sequence). This CDR3 is 15 amino acids long. V lost 6 bases and J 0 bases, leaving 12 bases between the germline ends.

This clone was recorded once. The rearrangement uses TRBV11-2 and TRBJ2-5, with D perhaps assigned TRBD1 or TRBD2 (6 bases each). V lost 1 base and J lost 3, with 12 bases in between. The CDR3 sequence is 15 residues long. CDR1 and CDR2 (germline): SGHAT, FQNNGV. This CDR3 reads CASSLGPGEEETQYF. In nucleotides, the CDR3 is TGTGCCAGCAGCTTAGGCCCAGGGGAGGAAGAGACCCAGTACTTC.

The sample holds a few counts of this clone. The gene calls are TRBV6-1 and TRBJ1-6, with D unclear. This CDR3 spans 15 amino acids. Germline V gene data show CDR1 as MNHNS and CDR2 as SASEGT. Trimming removed 2 bases from V and 7 bases from J, with 12 bases in between. CDR3 sequence reads: CASSELRQKNSPLHF. The CDR3 DNA follows: TGTGCCAGCAGTGAACTTCGGCAGAAGAATTCACCCCTCCACTTT.

The rearrangement links TRBV28 to TRBJ2-5, with 8 bases lining up with TRBD1. This CDR3 is 15 amino acids long. V shed 6 bases, J shed 4 bases, and the junction held 10 bases outside the gene matches. Germline assignment: CDR1 MDHEN and CDR2 SYDVKM. The DNA of the CDR3 is TGTGCCAGCAGGTCGGGACAGGCAACGGGAGAGACCCAGTACTTC. Translation: CASRSGQATGETQYF.

The rearrangement links TRBV7-3 to TRBJ1-2; D may be TRBD1 (5 bases). Germline lookup yields CDR1 SGHTA and CDR2 FQGTGA. The CDR3 has 13 amino acids. V lost 2 bases and J lost 8, with 12 bases in between. The CDR3 region has the DNA TGTGCCAGCAGCTTAGCATTGGGGACCGGCTACACCTTC. Translated: CASSLALGTGYTF.

J is TRBJ2-3 and V is TRBV11-3, with a weak D call TRBD1 (7 bases). Between the trimmed V and J ends, which lost 5 bases and 3 bases, there was a span of 21 bases. Germline-derived CDR1 and CDR2 are SGHNT and YENEEA. The length of the CDR3 is 17 residues. The CDR3 is CASSPRGQGGGTDTQYF. DNA of the CDR3: TGTGCCAGCAGCCCGAGAGGGCAGGGGGGCGGGACAGATACGCAGTATTTT.

The rearrangement joins TRBV6-5 to TRBJ1-5, with 10 bases identical to TRBD1. The trim removed 7 bases at V and 9 bases at J, leaving 12 bases unmatched. From germline, CDR1 is MNHEY and CDR2 SVGAGI. There are 15 residues in the CDR3. The CDR3 sequence is CASILGQGTPGPQHF. The CDR3 coding sequence is TGTGCCAGCATCCTGGGACAGGGGACCCCAGGGCCCCAGCATTTT.

The chain recombines TRBV29-1 with TRBJ1-2; no clear D gene. Germline CDR1 SQVTM, CDR2 ANQGSEA. This CDR3 region has 13 residues. The V gene lost 4 bases and the J gene lost 3 bases, with 12 bases spanning the gap. The CDR3 protein is CSVVGLGDYGYTF. DNA for the CDR3: TGCAGCGTTGTGGGGTTGGGAGACTATGGCTACACCTTC.

The rearrangement links TRBV6-1 to TRBJ1-6, with TRBD1 identical over 8 bases. Per the germline V gene, CDR1 is MNHNS and CDR2 is SASEGT. This CDR3 has 13 amino acids. Unmatched junction bases numbered 6, after V lost 11 bases and J lost 6 bases. The CDR3 is CAAKGQGNSPLHF. As DNA, the CDR3 is TGTGCCGCAAAAGGACAGGGTAATTCACCCCTCCACTTT.

The chain is built from TRBV2 and TRBJ2-5, with D unresolved. V lost 5 bases and J lost 4, with 5 bases in between. Per germline, CDR1 SNHLY and CDR2 FYNNEI. There are 11 residues in the CDR3. The CDR3 DNA follows: TGTGCCAGCAGTACATTAGAGACCCAGTACTTC. This codes for CASSTLETQYF. The variable domain in full, completed from reference TRBV2 and TRBJ2-5, reads EPEVTQTPSHQVTQMGQEVILRCVPISNHLYFYWYRQILGQKVEFLVSFYNNEISEKSEIFDDQFSVERPDGSNFTLKIRSTKLEDSAMYFCASSTLETQYFGPGTRLLVL.

The V call is TRBV7-8, the J call TRBJ1-2, with 7 bases identical to TRBD1. The V and J ends lost 2 bases and 4 bases, in that order; junction bases with no gene match: 4. Germline V gives CDR1 SGHVS, CDR2 FQNEAQ. The CDR3 length is 14 residues. CDR3 sequence: CASSLNRGAYGYTF. The CDR3 DNA reads TGTGCCAGCAGCTTAAACAGGGGCGCCTATGGCTACACCTTC.

The chain joins TRBV19 to TRBJ2-3; D remains ambiguous. The CDR3 contains 14 residues. Trimming cost V 6 bases and J 0 bases, with 10 bases left between them. Germline V gene data show CDR1 as LNHDA and CDR2 as SQIVND (reference sequence). Here the CDR3 DNA reads TGTGCCAGTAGCAGTCCAGGTAGCACAGATACGCAGTATTTT. Its protein is CASSSPGSTDTQYF.

This chain uses TRBV2 with TRBJ2-7; D is ambiguous. Germline assignment: CDR1 SNHLY and CDR2 FYNNEI. The CDR3 covers 12 residues. V lost 6 bases and J lost 0, with 6 bases in between. CDR3 sequence reads: CASRASSYEQYF. In DNA form, the CDR3 reads TGTGCCAGCAGGGCGAGCTCCTACGAGCAGTACTTC.

The gene calls are TRBV4-1 and TRBJ2-7; 8 bases fit TRBD1. The CDR3 sequence is 17 residues long. The germline CDR1 and CDR2 sequences are MGHRA and YSYEKL. Losses at the gene ends were 0 bases for V and 3 bases for J; bases not matched to a gene: 10. The CDR3: CASSQEGATGENYEQYF. For the CDR3, the DNA is TGCGCCAGCAGCCAAGAGGGGGCGACAGGGGAGAACTACGAGCAGTACTTC.

This chain connects TRBV5-5 to TRBJ2-5; D not resolved. Germline V lookup: CDR1 SGHKS, CDR2 YYEKEE (reference sequence). This CDR3 comprises 15 residues. V lost 2 bases to trimming and J lost 5 bases, with 16 bases between them. Written as DNA, the CDR3 is TGTGCCAGCAGCTTAGGGTTTGGCTTGGTGGAGACCCAGTACTTC. Its translation is CASSLGFGLVETQYF.

The chain couples TRBV5-1 to TRBJ2-5; the D is unclear. Trimming removed 4 bases at V and 2 bases at J, with 15 bases between. CDR1 and CDR2 (germline): SGHRS, YFSETQ. CDR3 length: 15 residues. The CDR3 sequence: CASSPNVGLQETQYF. The CDR3 nucleotides are TGCGCCAGCAGCCCAAACGTGGGGTTACAAGAGACCCAGTACTTC.